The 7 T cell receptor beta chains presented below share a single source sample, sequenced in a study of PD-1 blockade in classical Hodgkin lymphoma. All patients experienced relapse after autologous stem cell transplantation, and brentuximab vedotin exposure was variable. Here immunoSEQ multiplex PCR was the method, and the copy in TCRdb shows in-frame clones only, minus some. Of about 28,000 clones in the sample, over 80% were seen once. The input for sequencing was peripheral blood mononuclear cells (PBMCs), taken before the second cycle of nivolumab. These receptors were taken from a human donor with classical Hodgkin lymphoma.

The CDR3 DNA reads as TGCGCCAGCAGCCAGCCGGGGCGAAACGAGCAGTACTTC. Amino acids: CASSQPGRNEQYF. The chain carries TRBV4-1 and TRBJ2-7, with D perhaps being TRBD1 or TRBD2 (5 bases each). Germline lookup yields CDR1 MGHRA and CDR2 YSYEKL. The CDR3 is 13 residues long. The germline V and J ends were trimmed by 3 bases and 5 bases, with 11 bases remaining between them.

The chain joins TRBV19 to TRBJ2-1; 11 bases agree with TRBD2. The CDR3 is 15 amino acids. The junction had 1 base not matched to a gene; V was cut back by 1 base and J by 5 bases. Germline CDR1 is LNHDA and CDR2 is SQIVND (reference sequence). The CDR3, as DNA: TGTGCCAGTAGTATAGCTAGCGGGGGGAACAATGAGCAGTTCTTC. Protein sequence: CASSIASGGNNEQFF.

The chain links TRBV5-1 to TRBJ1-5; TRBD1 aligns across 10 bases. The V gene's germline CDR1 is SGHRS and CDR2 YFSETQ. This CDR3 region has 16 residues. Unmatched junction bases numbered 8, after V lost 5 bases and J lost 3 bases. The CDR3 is CASRHSGQGDNQPQHF. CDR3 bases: TGCGCCAGCAGACACAGTGGACAGGGGGACAATCAGCCCCAGCATTTT. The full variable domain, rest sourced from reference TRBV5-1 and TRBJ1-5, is KAGVTQTPRYLIKTRGQQVTLSCSPISGHRSVSWYQQTPGQGLQFLFEYFSETQRNKGNFPGRFSGRQFSNSRSEMNVSTLELGDSALYLCASRHSGQGDNQPQHFGDGTRLSIL.

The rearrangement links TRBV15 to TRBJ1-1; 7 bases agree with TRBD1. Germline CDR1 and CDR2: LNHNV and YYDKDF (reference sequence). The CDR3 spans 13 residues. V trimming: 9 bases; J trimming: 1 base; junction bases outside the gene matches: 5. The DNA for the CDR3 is TGTGCCACAACCCGGGACAGGAACACTGAAGCTTTCTTT. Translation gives CATTRDRNTEAFF. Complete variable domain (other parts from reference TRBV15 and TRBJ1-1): DAMVIQNPRYQVTQFGKPVTLSCSQTLNHNVMYWYQQKSSQAPKLLFHYYDKDFNNEADTPDNFQSRRPNTSFCFLDIRSPGLGDTAMYLCATTRDRNTEAFFGQGTRLTVV.

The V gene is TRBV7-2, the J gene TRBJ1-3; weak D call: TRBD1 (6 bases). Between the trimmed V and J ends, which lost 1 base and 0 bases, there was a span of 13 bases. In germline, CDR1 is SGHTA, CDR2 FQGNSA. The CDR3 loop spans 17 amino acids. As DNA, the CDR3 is TGTGCCAGCAGCTTAGTCCTTGGAGGGGGCTCTGGAAACACCATATATTTT. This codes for CASSLVLGGGSGNTIYF.

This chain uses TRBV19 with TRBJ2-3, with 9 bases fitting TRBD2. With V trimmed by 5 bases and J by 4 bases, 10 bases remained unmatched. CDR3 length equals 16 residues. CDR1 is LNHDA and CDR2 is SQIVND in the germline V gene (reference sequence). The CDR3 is CASSPFAGGRSDTQYF. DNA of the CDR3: TGTGCCAGTAGTCCTTTCGCGGGGGGGCGATCAGATACGCAGTATTTT.

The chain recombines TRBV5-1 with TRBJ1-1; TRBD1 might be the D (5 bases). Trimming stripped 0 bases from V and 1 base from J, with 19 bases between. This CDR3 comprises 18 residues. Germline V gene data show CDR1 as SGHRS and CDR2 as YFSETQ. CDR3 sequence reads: CASSLAIRGRKGNTEAFF. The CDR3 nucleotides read TGCGCCAGCAGCTTGGCTATAAGGGGCAGAAAAGGGAACACTGAAGCTTTCTTT.